This passage covers 15 T cell receptor beta chains from one sample sequenced in a study of T-cell reconstitution after alpha-beta-depleted transplantation in children. It was with unique molecular identifiers that the TCRbeta library was prepared. TCRdb used MiXCR to reprocess the PCR reads, holding one entry per CDR3 protein. This sample has approximately 3,100 distinct CDR3 sequences, with 10% to 12% found just once. The sequences come from PBMCs, mostly from graft donor cells, collected 360 days after TCRalphabeta/CD19-depleted stem cell transplant. These receptors were collected from a patient between 2 and 9 years old who had a stem cell transplant for inherited bone marrow failure, so the T cells may come from the graft donor.

J is TRBJ1-2 and V is TRBV14; TRBD1 is a possible D gene (5 bases). Trimming cost V 6 bases and J 0 bases, with 11 bases left between them. Germline CDR1 SGHDN, CDR2 FVKESK. The CDR3 is 14 residues long. The CDR3 region is CASRGHLANYGYTF. DNA of the CDR3: TGTGCCAGCAGGGGGCACCTCGCTAACTATGGCTACACCTTC.

This clonotype counts as medium-sized. This sequence joins TRBV29-1 and TRBJ2-7; tentative D call: TRBD1 (7 bases). Germline V lookup: CDR1 SQVTM, CDR2 ANQGSEA. V lost 3 bases and J 0 bases, leaving 9 bases between the germline ends. The CDR3 covers 13 residues. CDR3 protein: CSVDRGDSYEQYF. CDR3 nucleotide sequence: TGCAGCGTTGACAGGGGGGACTCCTACGAGCAGTACTTC.

This clonotype was seen only a few times. The chain couples TRBV6-1 to TRBJ2-7; tentative D call: TRBD1 (6 bases). The CDR3 loop spans 15 amino acids. Trimming cost V 9 bases and J 6 bases, with 24 bases left between them. The germline V gene has CDR1 MNHNS and CDR2 SASEGT. This CDR3 reads CARRDDRDKGGEQYF. The CDR3 DNA sequence: TGTGCCAGGAGGGATGACCGGGACAAAGGAGGCGAGCAGTACTTC.

This clonotype showed up many times. J is TRBJ1-2 and V is TRBV20-1; 7 bases are a match to TRBD1. The CDR3 is made up of 11 amino acids. The V segment lost 8 bases and the J segment 8 bases; nucleotides outside the gene matches: 8. Germline values: CDR1 DFQATT, CDR2 SNEGSKA (reference sequence). CDR3 amino acids: CSTTFRGGYTF. CDR3 nucleotides: TGCAGTACCACATTCAGGGGGGGCTACACCTTC.

This clonotype was counted at least ten times. The J gene is TRBJ2-1, the V gene TRBV6-2 or TRBV6-3, with TRBD1 as a possible D gene (5 bases). Trimming left V 2 bases short and J 6 bases short, with 35 bases between. The length of the CDR3 is 22 residues. Germline V gene sequence: CDR1 MNHEY, CDR2 SVGEGT. The CDR3 nucleotides read TGTGCCAGCAGTTACCCGAGCCCTTGGACACCCCGAAAAATCTACATGTTCAATGAGCAGTTCTTC. Protein sequence: CASSYPSPWTPRKIYMFNEQFF.

This clonotype has a count of ten or more. The chain uses TRBV7-4 and TRBJ2-7; tentatively, D is TRBD2 (7 bases). Germline CDR1 reads SGHVT; CDR2 reads SQSDAQ. This CDR3 comprises 14 residues. V was clipped by 5 bases and J by 5 bases, with 16 bases between them. This chain's CDR3 is CASSLRVRGHEQYF. The CDR3 nucleotides read TGTGCCAGCAGCCTCAGGGTGCGGGGGCACGAGCAGTACTTC.

This clonotype was counted only a few times. The chain couples TRBV2 to TRBJ1-5, with unresolved D. The CDR3 runs to 11 residues. The V gene lost 8 bases and the J gene lost 7 bases, with 9 bases spanning the gap. From germline, CDR1 is SNHLY and CDR2 FYNNEI. The CDR3 is CASGLAQPQHF. Written as DNA, the CDR3 is TGTGCCAGCGGCCTGGCCCAGCCCCAGCATTTT.

This clonotype was seen ten or more times. The rearrangement joins TRBV6-2 or TRBV6-3 to TRBJ2-1; D not certain. This CDR3 contains 14 residues. The V gene's germline CDR1 is MNHEY and CDR2 SVGEGT. Between the trimmed V and J ends, which lost 6 bases and 6 bases, there was a span of 15 bases. This CDR3 is CASSFPRFGNEQFF. The CDR3 DNA follows: TGTGCCAGCAGCTTCCCCCGTTTTGGCAATGAGCAGTTCTTC.

This clonotype was recorded at least ten times. The CDR3: CASRLYGYTF. CDR3 nucleotides: TGTGCCAGCAGGCTCTATGGCTACACCTTC. V is TRBV6-1 and J is TRBJ1-2; D gene uncertain. The V and J ends lost 6 bases and 4 bases respectively, with 3 bases between them. This CDR3 is 10 amino acids long. Per germline, CDR1 MNHNS and CDR2 SASEGT.

This clonotype is large (0.1 to 1%) within its sample. The gene calls are TRBV4-3 and TRBJ2-3; D call uncertain. Germline V gene sequence: CDR1 LGHNA, CDR2 YSLEER. The CDR3 is 15 residues long. The germline V and J ends were trimmed by 4 bases and 4 bases, with 15 bases remaining between them. CDR3 sequence: CASSPLVGNSDTQYF. In nucleotides, the CDR3 is TGCGCCAGCAGCCCCCTCGTGGGAAATTCAGATACGCAGTATTTT.

This clonotype showed up many times. The chain couples TRBV11-2 to TRBJ2-2; TRBD2 matches 16 bases. V dropped 7 bases and J dropped 6; count of bases not matched to a gene: 14. CDR3 length: 19 residues. The germline CDR1 and CDR2 sequences are SGHAT and FQNNGV. CDR3 coding DNA: TGTGCCAGCATGGGAGGGACTAGCGGGAGGGCCACCCTAGCCGGGGAGCTGTTTTTT. This encodes CASMGGTSGRATLAGELFF.

The table lists this clonotype with many counts. The CDR3 coding sequence is TGTGCCACCAGTGACCCCGGCCTCGGTGAGCAGTTCTTC. Translation: CATSDPGLGEQFF. The rearrangement uses TRBV24-1 and TRBJ2-1, with D unclear. Deletions cut 4 bases from V and 9 bases from J, with 12 bases between. The CDR3 sequence is 13 residues long. Germline lookup yields CDR1 KGHDR and CDR2 SFDVKD.

This clonotype occurred many times. The chain employs TRBV2 and TRBJ2-5; D could derive from TRBD1 or TRBD2 (5 bases each). The CDR3 has 13 residues. V gave up 7 bases and J gave up 2 bases, with 11 bases separating them. Germline assignment: CDR1 SNHLY and CDR2 FYNNEI. CDR3 loop: CASTLGRQETQYF. The CDR3 bases are TGTGCCAGCACCCTGGGACGACAAGAGACCCAGTACTTC.

This clonotype has a count of ten or more. This chain connects TRBV28 to TRBJ1-2, with D perhaps TRBD1 (5 bases). CDR3 size: 15 residues. Germline V gives CDR1 MDHEN, CDR2 SYDVKM. V was pared by 1 base and J by 8 bases, with 17 bases between. The CDR3 is CASSLYWTIQGGYTF. In DNA, the CDR3 is TGTGCCAGCAGTTTATATTGGACAATACAAGGAGGCTACACCTTC.

This clonotype has at least ten counts. J is TRBJ1-5 and V is TRBV12-3 or TRBV12-4; D is undetermined. V dropped 6 bases and J dropped 0 bases, with 12 bases sitting between them. The CDR3 covers 15 residues. The CDR3 loop is CASRNGRYSNQPQHF. CDR3 nucleotide sequence: TGTGCCAGCAGAAATGGGAGATATAGCAATCAGCCCCAGCATTTT.